The T cell receptor beta chain under discussion was sequenced for a study of T cells after yellow fever vaccination (dated by TCRdb to the late 2010s). A note on the overall study: The SMART-Seq v4 Ultra Low Input RNA kit was used to prepare libraries from fractions with low cell numbers. Bulk TCR alpha and beta repertoires were sequenced longitudinally to track T-cell clones before and after primary and booster YFV17D yellow fever vaccination. Two healthy male donors made up the cohort, one aged 18 to 30 years and the other aged 30 to 40 years. Blood was drawn at multiple timepoints before and after primary and secondary immunization, with bulk PBMC replicates and cell subsets isolated.

Points the paper makes about the study in general: The secondary T-cell response was weaker than the primary response but faster, peaking on day 5 instead of day 15. A small share of clonotypes occurred in both CD4 and CD8 compartments, likely arising from convergent recombination. Computational filtering was required because FACS-sorted repertoires could contain abundant contaminating clonotypes from the bulk population. Only two donors were included in the study, so the extent to which the findings can be generalized is limited. Most clones expanded after primary vaccination (almost 97% of CD4 and 88% of CD8) were re-detected after the booster, suggesting that broad memory maintenance occurred.

Points on this clonotype: It lacks a known antigen. One base away there is no much larger clone; base qualities are not given.

Reading the label with the study, this specimen's treatment or condition is: live attenuated yellow fever vaccine strain. A standard Ficoll-Paque protocol was used to isolate PBMCs from peripheral blood. Dynabeads CD4 and CD8 positive selection kits were used to isolate the CD4 and CD8 T-cell fractions. TriZol was used to extract RNA from bulk PBMCs, from CD4 and CD8 fractions, and from dextramer-positive and dextramer-negative fractions. V sheds 2 bases and J sheds 2 bases, leaving 12 bases between their ends. Based on the germline V gene, the CDR1 and CDR2 sequences are MGHRA and YSYEKL. The CDR3 covers 15 residues, taking in both the cysteine and the phenylalanine. Of all the DNA, just the CDR3 is kept, 45 bases in frame from base 1. TCRdb records Illumina NovaSeq 6000 as the sequencer. TCR cDNA was made using 5'RACE template switching, a step that added a universal primer site and unique molecular identifiers. cDNA synthesis was primed from both the TCR alpha and TCR beta constant segments. Library amplification used two PCR steps, and the second PCR step added sample barcodes and sequencing adapters. Sequencing of libraries was performed on Illumina HiSeq 2500 (2x100 bp) or NovaSeq (2x150 bp). The original pipeline was this. Reads were demultiplexed and collapsed into UMI consensus sequences with MIGEC, and V(D)J alignment was performed with MiXCR. Clonotypes responding to the vaccine were identified with edgeR on replicate PBMC samples, with the criteria of FDR below 0.01 and a log2 fold change above 5 up to day 15. CD4 or CD8 identity was assigned to each bulk clonotype according to whether the clonotype was present at higher abundance in the sequenced CD4 repertoire or the sequenced CD8 repertoire. TCRdb's own reprocessing of the public reads used fastp at Q25 and MiXCR and kept productive beta chains. Rows are combined by CDR3 protein, so each entry shows the most common genes and DNA. Here the V and J calls rest on TCRdb's processing, not on the authors' analysis. In all, the sample holds about 99,000 distinct CDR3 sequences, and around 5.8% of those were seen once. The top ten hold over 40% of the sample.

Sequenced material: CD8+ T cells sorted from PBMCs, taken 10 days after the yellow fever booster vaccination. The TCR was taken from a man aged 18-30 years who received the YFV17D yellow fever vaccine. This chain is built from TRBV4-1 and TRBJ2-5, with the D gene not clear enough to name. At the DNA level, the sequence is TGCGCCAGCAGCCAAAGGTGGTACGCGCAAGAGACCCAGTACTTC. This gives the protein CASSQRWYAQETQYF.